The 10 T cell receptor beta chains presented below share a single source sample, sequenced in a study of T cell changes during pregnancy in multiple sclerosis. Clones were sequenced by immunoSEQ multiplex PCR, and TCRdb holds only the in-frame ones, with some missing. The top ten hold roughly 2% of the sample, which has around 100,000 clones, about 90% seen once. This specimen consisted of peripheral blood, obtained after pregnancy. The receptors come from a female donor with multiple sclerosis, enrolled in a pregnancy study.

CDR3 region: CASSPLGHHTEAFF. The CDR3 DNA reads TGTGCCAGCTCACCACTGGGACACCACACTGAAGCTTTCTTT. This chain uses TRBV18 with TRBJ1-1; D possibly corresponds to TRBD1 (6 bases). V was cut by 1 base and J by 3 bases, with 9 bases left in between. Germline-derived CDR1 and CDR2 are KGHSH and LQKENI. This CDR3 is 14 amino acids long.

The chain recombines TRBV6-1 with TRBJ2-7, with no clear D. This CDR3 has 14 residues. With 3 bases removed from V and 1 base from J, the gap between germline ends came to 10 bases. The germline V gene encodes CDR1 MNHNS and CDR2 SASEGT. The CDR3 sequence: CASSEVLRSYEQYF. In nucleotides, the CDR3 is TGTGCCAGCAGTGAGGTTCTGCGATCCTACGAGCAGTACTTC.

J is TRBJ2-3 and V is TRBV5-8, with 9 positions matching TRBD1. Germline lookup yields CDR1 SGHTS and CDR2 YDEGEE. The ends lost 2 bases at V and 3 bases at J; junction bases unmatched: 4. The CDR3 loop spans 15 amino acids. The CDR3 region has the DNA TGTGCCAGCAGCTTTCCGGGACAGGGAACAGATACGCAGTATTTT. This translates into CASSFPGQGTDTQYF. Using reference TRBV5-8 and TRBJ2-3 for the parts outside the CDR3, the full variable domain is EAGVTQSPTHLIKTRGQQATLRCSPISGHTSVYWYQQALGLGLQFLLWYDEGEERNRGNFPPRFSGRQFPNYSSELNVNALELEDSALYLCASSFPGQGTDTQYFGPGTRLTVL.

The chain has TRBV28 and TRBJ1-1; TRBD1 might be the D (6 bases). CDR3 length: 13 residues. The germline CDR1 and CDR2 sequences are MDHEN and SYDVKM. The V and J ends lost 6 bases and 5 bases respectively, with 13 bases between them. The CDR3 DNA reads TGTGCCAGCAGACGACAGGTTGTTACTGAAGCTTTCTTT. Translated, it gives CASRRQVVTEAFF.

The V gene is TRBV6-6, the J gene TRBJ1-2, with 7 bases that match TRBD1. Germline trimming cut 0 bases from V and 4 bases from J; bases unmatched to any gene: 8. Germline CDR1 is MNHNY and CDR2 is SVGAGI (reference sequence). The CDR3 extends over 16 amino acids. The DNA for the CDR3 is TGTGCCAGCAGTTACTCGAATAGGGACAGCACCTATGGCTACACCTTC. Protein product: CASSYSNRDSTYGYTF.

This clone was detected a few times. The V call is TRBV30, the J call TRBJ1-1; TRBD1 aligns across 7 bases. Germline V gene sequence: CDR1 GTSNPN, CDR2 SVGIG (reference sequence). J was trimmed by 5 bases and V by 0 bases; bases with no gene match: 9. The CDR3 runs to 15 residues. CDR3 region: CAWSVLDRARTEAFF. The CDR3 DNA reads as TGTGCCTGGAGTGTACTCGACAGGGCTAGGACTGAAGCTTTCTTT.

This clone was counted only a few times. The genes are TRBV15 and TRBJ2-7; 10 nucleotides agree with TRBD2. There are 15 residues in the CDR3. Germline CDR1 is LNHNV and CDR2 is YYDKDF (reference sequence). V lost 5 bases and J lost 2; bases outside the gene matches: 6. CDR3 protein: CATSGGLAATYEQYF. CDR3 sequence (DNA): TGTGCCACCAGCGGAGGACTAGCGGCCACCTACGAGCAGTACTTC.

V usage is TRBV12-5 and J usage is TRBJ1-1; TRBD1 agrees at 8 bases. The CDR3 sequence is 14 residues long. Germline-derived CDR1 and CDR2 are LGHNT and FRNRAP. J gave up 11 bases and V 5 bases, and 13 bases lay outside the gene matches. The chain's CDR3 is CASGVGQGGLRAFF. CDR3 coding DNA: TGTGCTAGTGGTGTTGGACAGGGTGGGTTGAGGGCTTTCTTT.

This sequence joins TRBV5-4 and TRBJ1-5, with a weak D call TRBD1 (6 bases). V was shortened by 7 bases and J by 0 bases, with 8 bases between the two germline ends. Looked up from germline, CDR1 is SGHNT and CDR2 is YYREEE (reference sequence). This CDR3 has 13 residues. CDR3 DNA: TGTGCCAGCGGCAGGGGTAGCAATCAGCCCCAGCATTTT. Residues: CASGRGSNQPQHF.

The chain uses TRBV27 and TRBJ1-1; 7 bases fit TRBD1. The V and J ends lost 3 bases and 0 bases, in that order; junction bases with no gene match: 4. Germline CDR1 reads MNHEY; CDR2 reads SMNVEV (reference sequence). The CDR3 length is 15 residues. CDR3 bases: TGTGCCAGCAGTTTCGGGACAGCCATGAACACTGAAGCTTTCTTT. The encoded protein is CASSFGTAMNTEAFF.